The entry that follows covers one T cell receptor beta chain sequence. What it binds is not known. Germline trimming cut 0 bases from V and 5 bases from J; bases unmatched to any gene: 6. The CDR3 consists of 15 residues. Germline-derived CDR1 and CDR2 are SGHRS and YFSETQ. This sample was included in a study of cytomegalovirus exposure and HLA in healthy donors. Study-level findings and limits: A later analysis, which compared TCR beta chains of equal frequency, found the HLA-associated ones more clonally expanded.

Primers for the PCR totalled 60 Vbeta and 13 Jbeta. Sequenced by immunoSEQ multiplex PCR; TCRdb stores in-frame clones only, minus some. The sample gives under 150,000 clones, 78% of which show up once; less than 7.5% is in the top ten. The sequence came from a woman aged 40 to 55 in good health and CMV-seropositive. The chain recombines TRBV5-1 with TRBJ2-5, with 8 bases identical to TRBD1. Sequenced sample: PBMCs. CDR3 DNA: TGCGCCAGCAGCTTGGGACAGGGGCTTCAGGAGACCCAGTACTTC. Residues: CASSLGQGLQETQYF.